Each of the 25 T cell receptor beta chains below was sequenced from the same sample in a study of blood T cells in healthy people across ages. Together with a sample-barcoded 5' primer, a J-beta primer mix was included in a second PCR lasting about 7 to 12 cycles. TCRdb analysed the 5' RACE reads with MiXCR anew, one entry per CDR3 protein. The sample has over 550,000 distinct CDR3 sequences, about 30% seen once. The sequenced sample consisted of blood. These receptors came from a woman aged 80 or over in good health.

In its sample, this clonotype was seen a few times. This chain connects TRBV7-9 to TRBJ2-7; D is unclear. This CDR3 has 12 amino acids. V was cut by 1 base and J by 6 bases, with 7 bases left in between. In germline, CDR1 is SEHNR, CDR2 FQNEAQ (reference sequence). For the CDR3, the DNA is TGTGCCAGCAGCTTAGACCCAGGCGAGCAGTACTTC. This codes for CASSLDPGEQYF.

This clonotype was recorded at least ten times. J is TRBJ2-7 and V is TRBV7-2, with TRBD2 identical over 9 bases. V lost 5 bases and J lost 3; bases outside the gene matches: 5. This CDR3 comprises 14 residues. Germline assignment: CDR1 SGHTA and CDR2 FQGNSA. This CDR3 reads CASSERGARYEQYF. The CDR3 DNA is TGTGCCAGCAGCGAGCGGGGGGCCCGCTACGAGCAGTACTTC.

Concerning this clonotype itself: A much larger clone lies one base from this, so it may be a read error. The chain joins TRBV28 to TRBJ2-5, with D tentatively TRBD1 or TRBD2 (5 bases each). Germline CDR1 is MDHEN and CDR2 is SYDVKM. This CDR3 comprises 14 residues. V lost 1 base and J lost 11, with 17 bases in between. Here the CDR3 reads CASSLSYPREMQYF. The CDR3 coding sequence is TGTGCCAGCAGTTTATCGTACCCCAGGGAGATGCAGTACTTC.

V gene TRBV20-1 combines with J gene TRBJ2-5, with D unclear. The CDR3 extends over 11 amino acids. Germline V gene sequence: CDR1 DFQATT, CDR2 SNEGSKA (reference sequence). V lost 5 bases and J lost 11, with 15 bases in between. The CDR3 region has the DNA TGCAGTGCTGTTGACACGCCGAAACAGTACTTC. Protein sequence: CSAVDTPKQYF.

This clonotype has a handful of counts. This sequence may be a read error, since a much larger clone differs from it by one base. This chain connects TRBV3-1 to TRBJ2-7; perhaps TRBD1 as D (6 bases). Germline V gives CDR1 LGHDT, CDR2 YNNKEL (reference sequence). The CDR3 extends over 15 amino acids. CDR3 sequence reads: CACSLGQRAPYEQYF. The CDR3 coding sequence is TGTGCCTGCAGCCTCGGACAGAGAGCCCCCTACGAGCAGTACTTC.

This clonotype was found many times. The chain recombines TRBV10-3 with TRBJ2-3; no firm D call. Trimming removed 2 bases at V and 4 bases at J, with 13 bases between. This CDR3 contains 15 residues. Germline CDR1 ENHRY, CDR2 SYGVKD. CDR3 region: CAISEPLARSDTQYF. The CDR3 region has the DNA TGTGCCATCAGTGAGCCATTAGCTCGTTCAGATACGCAGTATTTT.

The sample holds many counts of this clonotype. The V and J genes are TRBV5-1 and TRBJ1-4; TRBD1 matches at 7 bases. The V gene's germline CDR1 is SGHRS and CDR2 YFSETQ. The junction had 4 bases not matched to a gene; V was cut back by 4 bases and J by 4 bases. CDR3 length: 14 residues. CDR3 sequence reads: CASSVGQSNEKLFF. The CDR3 DNA follows: TGCGCCAGCAGCGTGGGACAGAGTAATGAAAAACTGTTTTTT.

This clonotype was observed a few times. This chain links TRBV5-5 with TRBJ1-1; 9 bases are shared with TRBD1. V shed 2 bases and J 6 bases; nucleotides not matched to a gene: 5. This CDR3 region has 14 residues. The germline gives CDR1 SGHKS, CDR2 YYEKEE (reference sequence). The CDR3 DNA reads as TGTGCCAGCAGCTTAAGGACAGGGGTCCCTGAAGCTTTCTTT. Residues: CASSLRTGVPEAFF.

Note on this clonotype: A read error may be the cause here, since a much bigger clone is one base away. The chain combines TRBV6-2 or TRBV6-3 with TRBJ2-5, with D unclear. CDR3 size: 13 residues. In germline, CDR1 is MNHEY, CDR2 SVGEGT. Trimming left V 6 bases short and J 2 bases short, with 10 bases between. CDR3 protein: CASRYGRQETQYF. CDR3 nucleotide sequence: TGTGCCAGCAGGTACGGGCGTCAAGAGACCCAGTACTTC.

Worth noting for this clonotype: A much bigger clone sits one base away, suggesting this may be a read error. The rearrangement joins TRBV2 to TRBJ1-4; 8 bases line up with TRBD1. Germline assignment: CDR1 SNHLY and CDR2 FYNNEI. CDR3 length equals 15 residues. In DNA form, the CDR3 reads TGTGCCAGCAGTGCCTACCAGGGGGCCGGTGAAAAACGGTTTTTT. It translates to CASSAYQGAGEKRFF. Together with reference TRBV2 and TRBJ1-4, the CDR3 gives the full variable domain: EPEVTQTPSHQVTQMGQEVILRCVPISNHLYFYWYRQILGQKVEFLVSFYNNEISEKSEIFDDQFSVERPDGSNFTLKIRSTKLEDSAMYFCASSAYQGAGEKRFFGSGTQLSVL.

The chain joins TRBV7-9 to TRBJ2-1; 8 bases align to TRBD2. The V and J ends lost 0 bases and 0 bases, in that order; junction bases with no gene match: 7. Germline V gives CDR1 SEHNR, CDR2 FQNEAQ (reference sequence). CDR3 length: 18 residues. CDR3 region: CASSLASGGLSSYNEQFF. The CDR3 DNA is TGTGCCAGCAGCTTAGCGAGCGGGGGCTTAAGCTCCTACAATGAGCAGTTCTTC.

Comment on this clonotype: A much bigger clone sits one base away, suggesting this may be a read error. The chain links TRBV2 to TRBJ1-2, with D possibly being TRBD1 (6 bases). CDR1 is SNHLY, CDR2 FYNNEI, per germline. The CDR3 spans 13 residues. The CDR3 sequence: CGSSPGADYGYTF. The CDR3 DNA sequence: TGTGGCAGCAGCCCGGGGGCTGACTATGGCTACACCTTC.

This clonotype was counted at least ten times. The V gene is TRBV7-9, the J gene TRBJ2-3; D gene unclear. V was clipped by 3 bases and J by 3 bases, with 4 bases between them. This CDR3 spans 12 amino acids. Germline loops: CDR1 SEHNR, CDR2 FQNEAQ (reference sequence). The CDR3 region is CASSFWTDTQYF. In DNA, the CDR3 is TGTGCCAGCAGCTTTTGGACAGATACGCAGTATTTT.

J is TRBJ2-1 and V is TRBV10-3; D is possibly TRBD2 (5 bases). This CDR3 contains 13 residues. Trimming left V 6 bases short and J 5 bases short, with 11 bases between. The germline V gene has CDR1 ENHRY and CDR2 SYGVKD. The CDR3 nucleotides are TGTGCCATCAGCAATAGCGCCGACAATGAGCAGTTCTTC. Protein sequence: CAISNSADNEQFF.

A note on this clonotype: Being one base from a much bigger clone, this may be a read error. The CDR3 loop reads CASSFPTSGEETQFF. As DNA, the CDR3 is TGTGCCAGCAGCTTCCCTACTAGCGGGGAAGAGACCCAGTTCTTC. The chain uses TRBV7-9 and TRBJ2-1; 10 positions match TRBD2. Trimming took 3 bases from V and 13 from J; bases not matched to a gene: 12. This CDR3 contains 15 residues. CDR1 SEHNR and CDR2 FQNEAQ come from the germline V gene (reference sequence).

This clonotype was detected a few times. The chain links TRBV29-1 to TRBJ1-4, with unresolved D. Between the trimmed V and J ends, which lost 4 bases and 6 bases, there was a span of 18 bases. The length of the CDR3 is 15 residues. Per germline, CDR1 SQVTM and CDR2 ANQGSEA. The CDR3 spells CSVAYPEGNDEKLFF. CDR3 nucleotides: TGCAGCGTTGCTTACCCAGAGGGAAACGATGAAAAACTGTTTTTT.

The CDR3 coding sequence is TGTGCCAGCAGTTCCGGGGGGGGCTATAGCAATCAGCCCCAGCATTTT. Protein: CASSSGGGYSNQPQHF. The chain combines TRBV6-6 with TRBJ1-5, with D perhaps TRBD1 (6 bases). Looked up from germline, CDR1 is MNHNY and CDR2 is SVGAGI (reference sequence). This CDR3 spans 16 amino acids. V gave up 4 bases and J gave up 0 bases, with 13 bases separating them.

This clonotype was seen many times. The chain has TRBV7-2 and TRBJ1-2, with 7 bases aligning to TRBD1. From germline, CDR1 is SGHTA and CDR2 FQGNSA. CDR3 length: 13 amino acids. V was clipped by 5 bases and J by 8 bases; unmatched bases: 8. For the CDR3, the DNA is TGTGCCAGCAGCCCCCCAGGGGGTGGGGGCTACACCTTC. As protein: CASSPPGGGGYTF.

This clonotype was observed many times. The chain uses TRBV5-5 and TRBJ2-6; no clear D gene. Germline-derived CDR1 and CDR2 are SGHKS and YYEKEE (reference sequence). V lost 0 bases and J lost 0, with 10 bases in between. This CDR3 spans 17 amino acids. The CDR3 nucleotides are TGTGCCAGCAGCTTGGTGTTCCAAAACTCTGGGGCCAACGTCCTGACTTTC. Residues: CASSLVFQNSGANVLTF. The full variable domain, in which reference TRBV5-5 and TRBJ2-6 provide the parts outside the CDR3, is DAGVTQSPTHLIKTRGQQVTLRCSPISGHKSVSWYQQVLGQGPQFIFQYYEKEERGRGNFPDRFSARQFPNYSSELNVNALLLGDSALYLCASSLVFQNSGANVLTFGAGSRLTVL.

With respect to this clonotype: This sequence may be a read error, since a much larger clone differs from it by one base. The V call is TRBV6-2 or TRBV6-3, the J call TRBJ2-1, with 7 nucleotides matching TRBD1. The CDR3 runs 13 residues. Germline loops: CDR1 MNHEY, CDR2 SVGEGT. With 6 bases clipped from V and 9 bases from J, the junction kept 8 bases outside the gene matches. This chain's CDR3 is CASSDLGGGEQFF. CDR3 in DNA: TGTGCCAGCAGCGACCTAGGGGGCGGTGAGCAGTTCTTC.

Note on this clonotype: A clone one base away is much larger, so this may be a read error. V is TRBV7-2 and J is TRBJ2-5; 11 nucleotides agree with TRBD2. This CDR3 region has 16 residues. Trimming at V came to 1 base and at J to 7 bases, leaving 8 bases not matched to a gene. Germline V gene sequence: CDR1 SGHTA, CDR2 FQGNSA. In DNA form, the CDR3 reads TGTGCCAGCAGCTTAGTAGCGGGGGGGCTGTCGGGGACCCAGTACTTC. This codes for CASSLVAGGLSGTQYF.

This clonotype came up once. This clone may be a read error of a much larger clone one base away. The chain couples TRBV6-5 to TRBJ2-5, with D perhaps TRBD1 (5 bases). Looked up from germline, CDR1 is MNHEY and CDR2 is SVGAGI. There are 18 residues in the CDR3. V shed 1 base and J shed 1 base, with 19 bases lying between them. The DNA of the CDR3 is TGTGCCAGCAGTTACTTGAGTTCGTCGGGCCAGGGCCAAGAGACCCAGTACTTC. Encoded protein: CASSYLSSSGQGQETQYF.

The chain employs TRBV20-1 and TRBJ2-5; TRBD2 aligns across 9 bases. This CDR3 spans 15 amino acids. Unmatched junction bases numbered 9, after V lost 3 bases and J lost 4 bases. Germline CDR1 reads DFQATT; CDR2 reads SNEGSKA (reference sequence). The CDR3 bases are TGCAGTGCTAGTATTAGCGGGGGCGTACCAGAGACCCAGTACTTC. This sequence encodes CSASISGGVPETQYF.

This clonotype came up a few times. This sequence joins TRBV27 and TRBJ1-6; TRBD1 matches at 9 bases. After removal of 0 bases from V and 8 bases from J, the junction contained 8 bases not matched to a gene. Germline loops: CDR1 MNHEY, CDR2 SMNVEV (reference sequence). The CDR3 sequence is 17 residues long. CDR3 in amino acids: CASSLSGPGTGYSPLHF. The CDR3 DNA follows: TGTGCCAGCAGTTTATCCGGGCCGGGGACAGGGTATTCACCCCTCCACTTT.

The rearrangement joins TRBV20-1 to TRBJ1-5, with D tentatively TRBD1 (5 bases). In germline, CDR1 is DFQATT, CDR2 SNEGSKA (reference sequence). The CDR3 loop spans 16 amino acids. V lost 4 bases and J lost 2, with 18 bases in between. The CDR3 here is CSANMVVGGGNQPQHF. DNA of the CDR3: TGCAGTGCTAACATGGTAGTGGGAGGGGGCAATCAGCCCCAGCATTTT.